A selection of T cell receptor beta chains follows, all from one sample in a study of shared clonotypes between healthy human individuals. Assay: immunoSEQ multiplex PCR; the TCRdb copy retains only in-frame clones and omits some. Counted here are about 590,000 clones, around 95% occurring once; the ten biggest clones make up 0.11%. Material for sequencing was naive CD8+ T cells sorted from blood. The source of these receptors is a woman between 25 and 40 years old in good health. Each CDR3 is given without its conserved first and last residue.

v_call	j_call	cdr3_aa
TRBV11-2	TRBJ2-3	ASSLGADTQY
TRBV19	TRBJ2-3	ASSGYSGRATDTQY
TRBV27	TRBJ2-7	ASRPGSSYEQY
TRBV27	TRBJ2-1	ASSLVPGTGYNEQF
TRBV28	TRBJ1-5	ASSSTGGSNQPQH
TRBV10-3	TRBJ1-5	ATRDRDGGQPQH
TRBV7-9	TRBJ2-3	ASSLGTSGNTDTQY
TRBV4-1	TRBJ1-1	ASSFGLGTEAF
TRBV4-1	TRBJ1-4	ASSQGWRHGEEKLF
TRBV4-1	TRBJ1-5	ASSQEALRGDQPQH
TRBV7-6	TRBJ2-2	ASSLARGEPTGELF
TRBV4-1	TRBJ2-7	ASSQDRSGEQY
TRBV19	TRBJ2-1	ASSIPPGVEQF
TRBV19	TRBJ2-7	ASSEGYEQY
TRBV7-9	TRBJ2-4	ASSYWGTENLAKNIQY
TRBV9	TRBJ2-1	ASSAGLAGVEQF
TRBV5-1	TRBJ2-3	ASSPGTSSSTDTQY
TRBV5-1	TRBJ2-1	ASSLVPGSYNEQF
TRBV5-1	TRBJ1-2	ASSSRVGTYYGYT
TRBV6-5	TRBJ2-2	ASTGEENTGELF
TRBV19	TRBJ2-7	ASSMGVLYEQY
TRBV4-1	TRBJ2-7	ASSQDHTGIRYEQY
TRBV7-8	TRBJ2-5	ASSLAQGKETQY
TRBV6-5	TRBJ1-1	ASRISRGTEAF
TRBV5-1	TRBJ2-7	ASSSTVRSSYEQY
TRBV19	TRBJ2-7	ASSTSGPNYEQY
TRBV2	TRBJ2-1	ASSRYNEQF
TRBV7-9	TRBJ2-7	ASSLVSRGPYEQY
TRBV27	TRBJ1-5	ASSFSGAGQPQH
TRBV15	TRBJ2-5	ATSRTGLGGETQY
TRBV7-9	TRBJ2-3	ASKTGPDTQY
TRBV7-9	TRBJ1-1	ASSLGSVTEAF
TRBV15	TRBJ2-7	ATSPGLSYEQY
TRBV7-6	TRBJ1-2	ASSSSHRSRPNYGYT
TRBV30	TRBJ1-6	AWTTGQGNSPLH
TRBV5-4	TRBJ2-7	ASRANGASSYEQY
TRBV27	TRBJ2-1	ASSLGPPEVRYNEQF
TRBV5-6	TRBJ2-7	ASSLAHTESSYEQY
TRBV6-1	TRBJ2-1	ASSEIVGSSYNEQF
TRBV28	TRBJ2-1	ASSLIPPTGGTYNEQF
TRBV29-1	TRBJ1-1	SVEDPREMNTEAF
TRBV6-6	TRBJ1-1	ASSVFPGHLNTEAF
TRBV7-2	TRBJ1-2	ASSSPPYRAYGYT
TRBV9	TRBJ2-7	ASSVGASGYEQY
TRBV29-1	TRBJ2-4	SVESGESENIQY